The T cell receptor beta chain under discussion was sequenced for a study of PD-1 blockade in mismatch repair-deficient tumors. General study points: Rapid post-treatment expansion, then contraction, generally preceding radiologic response, marked tumor-resident clones.

Measured with immunoSEQ multiplex PCR; TCRdb has only the in-frame clones, and not every one. The table has some 27,000 clones, approximately 84% seen once. Of note for this clone: Its target is not known.

Germline assignment: CDR1 SGHTA and CDR2 FQGNSA. The J segment lost 5 bases and the V segment lost 1 base, leaving 11 bases of the junction unmatched. The CDR3 runs to 18 residues. The TCR was taken from an adult with mismatch repair-deficient cancer. The material sequenced was PBMCs, taken before pembrolizumab treatment. The chain combines TRBV7-2 with TRBJ2-3; 11 bases fit TRBD1. CDR3 bases: TGTGCCAGCAGCTTAGGGGCGGGACAGGGGGGGTCGGAAGATACGCAGTATTTT. It specifies CASSLGAGQGGSEDTQYF.